Detailed here is one TCR beta chain. What it recognizes is unknown. Trimming removed 3 bases at V and 4 bases at J, with 8 bases between. The germline V gene encodes CDR1 MGHDK and CDR2 SYGVNS. The CDR3 extends over 13 amino acids. Assay: immunoSEQ multiplex PCR; the TCRdb copy retains only in-frame clones and omits some. The sample yields about 16,000 clones, 75% to 95% seen once. The source of the sample is a study of PD-1 blockade in classical Hodgkin lymphoma. The time point is: newly diagnosed, previously untreated cHL patient sample. Comparison samples consisted of PBMCs from newly diagnosed, untreated classical Hodgkin lymphoma. Whole-study results and caveats: Differences between repertoires have undefined causes, possibly disease activity or prior therapy. Relapsed/refractory patients reportedly had the lowest baseline TCR diversity, below newly diagnosed patients, who were below healthy donors.

The TCR comes from a human donor with classical Hodgkin lymphoma. The rearrangement uses TRBV25-1 and TRBJ2-3; possible D gene TRBD2, 5 bases. Sample: peripheral blood mononuclear cells (PBMCs). The CDR3 here is CASSDGKPDTQYF. CDR3 nucleotides: TGTGCCAGCAGTGACGGGAAGCCAGATACGCAGTATTTT.